Presented here are 22 T cell receptor beta chains from one specimen sequenced in a study of cytomegalovirus exposure and HLA in healthy donors. Clones were read by immunoSEQ multiplex PCR, and TCRdb kept only the in-frame ones, dropping some. The sample has some 150,000 clones, approximately 86% seen once. The sample was PBMCs. These TCRs come from a man younger than 30 in good health and CMV-seropositive.

The chain recombines TRBV6-1 with TRBJ2-7, with D possibly TRBD1 on 6 matching bases. CDR1 MNHNS and CDR2 SASEGT come from the germline V gene. Trimming stripped 1 base from V and 5 bases from J, with 12 bases between. CDR3 length: 14 residues. CDR3 nucleotide sequence: TGTGCCAGCAGTGAAGGAGTACAGGGACACGAGCAGTACTTC. The encoded protein is CASSEGVQGHEQYF.

This chain joins TRBV9 and TRBJ2-7; 10 positions agree with TRBD1. Germline V gene sequence: CDR1 SGDLS, CDR2 YYNGEE. V was pared by 4 bases and J by 3 bases, with 4 bases of the junction left unmatched. This CDR3 is built from 14 residues. The CDR3, as DNA: TGTGCCAGCAGCCCGAGGACAGGGGGCTACGAGCAGTACTTC. Protein: CASSPRTGGYEQYF.

The CDR3 is CATSRGRDNYEQYF. The CDR3, as DNA: TGTGCCACCAGCAGAGGCCGGGATAACTACGAGCAGTACTTC. The V gene is TRBV15, the J gene TRBJ2-7; possible D gene TRBD2, 5 bases. The V end was cut by 1 base, the J end by 3 bases, with 10 bases between. Per the germline V gene, CDR1 is LNHNV and CDR2 is YYDKDF (reference sequence). The CDR3 is made up of 14 amino acids.

V and J are TRBV6-1 and TRBJ1-1; D is unresolved. From germline, CDR1 is MNHNS and CDR2 SASEGT. The germline V and J ends were trimmed by 0 bases and 2 bases, with 10 bases remaining between them. The length of the CDR3 is 15 residues. CDR3: CASSEAPTSNTEAFF. CDR3 bases: TGTGCCAGCAGTGAAGCGCCAACAAGTAACACTGAAGCTTTCTTT.

This chain joins TRBV6-1 and TRBJ2-2; D might be TRBD2 (5 bases). There are 14 residues in the CDR3. Germline V CDR1 and CDR2: MNHNS, SASEGT. V lost 5 bases and J lost 5, with 12 bases in between. CDR3 in DNA: TGTGCCAGCAGTCCCCCGGAGGTAACCGGGGAGCTGTTTTTT. Its translation is CASSPPEVTGELFF.

V gene TRBV5-1 combines with J gene TRBJ2-7; the D is unclear. The germline V gene encodes CDR1 SGHRS and CDR2 YFSETQ. The CDR3 has 12 amino acids. With 3 bases removed from V and 3 bases from J, the gap between germline ends came to 7 bases. In DNA form, the CDR3 reads TGCGCCAGCAGCTCCAACAGCTACGAGCAGTACTTC. The encoded protein is CASSSNSYEQYF.

V gene TRBV7-9 combines with J gene TRBJ1-5; maybe TRBD1 (5 bases). Trimming shortened V by 4 bases and J by 4 bases, and 14 bases separated the two germline ends. CDR1 and CDR2 from the germline V gene are SEHNR and FQNEAQ (reference sequence). The CDR3 length is 15 residues. The CDR3 DNA follows: TGTGCCAGCAGCTCCGCAGGGCTGAGGAATCAGCCCCAGCATTTT. Protein: CASSSAGLRNQPQHF.

The V call is TRBV5-1, the J call TRBJ1-1; no definite D call. This CDR3 is built from 15 residues. Trimming pared 3 bases from V and 2 bases from J, leaving 14 bases between. From germline, CDR1 is SGHRS and CDR2 YFSETQ. The CDR3 DNA reads as TGCGCCAGCAGCTCCTCGGGGTCTCCTAACACTGAAGCTTTCTTT. Amino acids: CASSSSGSPNTEAFF. The variable domain in full, completed from reference TRBV5-1 and TRBJ1-1, reads KAGVTQTPRYLIKTRGQQVTLSCSPISGHRSVSWYQQTPGQGLQFLFEYFSETQRNKGNFPGRFSGRQFSNSRSEMNVSTLELGDSALYLCASSSSGSPNTEAFFGQGTRLTVV.

This chain uses TRBV27 with TRBJ1-2; 8 nucleotides align to TRBD1. CDR1 and CDR2 from the germline V gene are MNHEY and SMNVEV (reference sequence). The CDR3 totals 18 residues. V trimming: 2 bases; J trimming: 6 bases; junction bases outside the gene matches: 17. CDR3 residues: CASSLVGKVRGREDGYTF. CDR3 nucleotides: TGTGCCAGCAGTTTAGTGGGCAAGGTCAGGGGGCGGGAAGATGGCTACACCTTC.

The chain recombines TRBV5-6 with TRBJ1-1; weak D call: TRBD1 (5 bases). CDR1 SGHDT and CDR2 YYEEEE come from the germline V gene. CDR3 length equals 14 residues. With 4 bases removed from V and 7 bases from J, the gap between germline ends came to 17 bases. The CDR3 loop reads CASSGGAGFFEAFF. CDR3 DNA sequence: TGTGCCAGCAGCGGCGGGGCAGGGTTTTTTGAAGCTTTCTTT.

The V gene is TRBV6-5, the J gene TRBJ1-2, with D perhaps TRBD1 (5 bases). The CDR3 contains 12 residues. The germline V gene has CDR1 MNHEY and CDR2 SVGAGI. V lost 7 bases to trimming and J lost 8 bases, with 14 bases between them. This CDR3 reads CASNSQDGGYTF. Written as DNA, the CDR3 is TGTGCCAGCAACTCACAGGACGGAGGCTACACCTTC.

This chain uses TRBV19 with TRBJ2-4, with D possibly TRBD1 on 6 matching bases. In germline, CDR1 is LNHDA, CDR2 SQIVND (reference sequence). The CDR3 runs 15 residues. V gave up 6 bases and J gave up 0 bases, with 12 bases separating them. The CDR3 nucleotides are TGTGCCAGTAGACAGGGCCTGGGAGCCAAAAACATTCAGTACTTC. This codes for CASRQGLGAKNIQYF.

The V gene is TRBV19, the J gene TRBJ1-2; TRBD1 aligns across 10 bases. J lost 6 bases, V lost 4 bases, and 11 bases had no gene match. Germline CDR1 and CDR2: LNHDA and SQIVND (reference sequence). The CDR3 extends over 16 amino acids. The CDR3 nucleotides are TGTGCCAGTAGTACTACAAATCGACAGGGGGCGCATGGCTACACCTTC. Encoded protein: CASSTTNRQGAHGYTF.

J is TRBJ2-3 and V is TRBV11-1; TRBD2 might be the D (6 bases). Germline V gives CDR1 SGHAT, CDR2 FQDESV (reference sequence). Trimming took 3 bases from V and 3 from J, leaving 13 bases between them. The CDR3 totals 15 residues. The CDR3 protein is CASSFTTSGTDTQYF. The DNA of the CDR3 is TGTGCCAGCAGCTTTACGACTAGTGGGACAGATACGCAGTATTTT.

For the CDR3, the DNA is TGTGCCAGCCTGGAGGCTAGCGGGGGGACCGGGGAGCTGTTTTTT. Translating gives CASLEASGGTGELFF. V is TRBV2 and J is TRBJ2-2, with 11 bases matching TRBD2. Germline V gives CDR1 SNHLY, CDR2 FYNNEI. The CDR3 sequence is 15 residues long. The V and J ends lost 8 bases and 5 bases, in that order; junction bases with no gene match: 7.

J is TRBJ1-5 and V is TRBV5-6; 8 nucleotides align to TRBD1. Germline V gives CDR1 SGHDT, CDR2 YYEEEE. With V trimmed by 0 bases and J by 5 bases, 4 bases remained unmatched. CDR3 length equals 15 residues. The CDR3: CASSLGGTGHQPQHF. CDR3 in DNA: TGTGCCAGCAGCTTGGGGGGGACAGGTCATCAGCCCCAGCATTTT.

The chain combines TRBV4-2 with TRBJ2-7, with unresolved D. Trimming pared 0 bases from V and 2 bases from J, leaving 8 bases between. Per germline, CDR1 LGHNA and CDR2 YNFKEQ. The CDR3 length is 14 residues. The CDR3 DNA is TGTGCCAGCAGCCAAGAGCGAGGCACCTACGAGCAGTACTTC. This encodes CASSQERGTYEQYF.

This chain joins TRBV18 and TRBJ1-1, with 7 bases matching TRBD1. Germline V CDR1 and CDR2: KGHSH, LQKENI. This CDR3 contains 13 residues. The ends lost 4 bases at V and 3 bases at J; junction bases unmatched: 2. The CDR3 region is CASSRGQDTEAFF. Written as DNA, the CDR3 is TGTGCCAGCTCACGCGGACAGGACACTGAAGCTTTCTTT. Filled out from reference TRBV18 and TRBJ1-1, the complete variable domain reads NAGVMQNPRHLVRRRGQEARLRCSPMKGHSHVYWYRQLPEEGLKFMVYLQKENIIDESGMPKERFSAEFPKEGPSILRIQQVVRGDSAAYFCASSRGQDTEAFFGQGTRLTVV.

V gene TRBV13 combines with J gene TRBJ2-7; a possible D gene is TRBD1 (5 bases). The germline gives CDR1 PRHDT, CDR2 FYEKMQ (reference sequence). The CDR3 runs 18 residues. Trimming stripped 3 bases from V and 0 bases from J, with 21 bases between. Written as DNA, the CDR3 is TGTGCCAGCAGCTTCTCCCTCGCAAGGGGCCGATTCTCCTACGAGCAGTACTTC. Protein product: CASSFSLARGRFSYEQYF.

The chain uses TRBV28 and TRBJ1-1, with unresolved D. The CDR3 sequence is 13 residues long. The V gene's germline CDR1 is MDHEN and CDR2 SYDVKM. Trimming took 6 bases from V and 0 from J, leaving 8 bases between them. CDR3 protein: CASSRVLNTEAFF. The CDR3 bases are TGTGCCAGCAGCCGTGTCCTGAACACTGAAGCTTTCTTT.

The gene calls are TRBV5-1 and TRBJ2-5; perhaps TRBD2 as D (5 bases). The length of the CDR3 is 13 residues. CDR1 and CDR2 (germline): SGHRS, YFSETQ. Trimming pared 2 bases from V and 5 bases from J, leaving 10 bases between. CDR3 region: CASSFTSSETQYF. Written as DNA, the CDR3 is TGCGCCAGCAGCTTTACTAGTAGCGAGACCCAGTACTTC.

The DNA for the CDR3 is TGTGCCTGGAGCCCAGGGATCGGGGAGCTGTTTTTT. It yields the protein CAWSPGIGELFF. This rearrangement joins TRBV30 to TRBJ2-2; D perhaps matches TRBD1 (5 bases). V lost 3 bases, J lost 7 bases, and 9 bases lay in between. CDR3 size: 12 residues. Germline V gene data show CDR1 as GTSNPN and CDR2 as SVGIG (reference sequence). Full variable domain (remainder filled in from reference TRBV30 and TRBJ2-2): SQTIHQWPATLVQPVGSPLSLECTVEGTSNPNLYWYRQAAGRGLQLLFYSVGIGQISSEVPQNLSASRPQDRQFILSSKKLLLSDSGFYLCAWSPGIGELFFGEGSRLTVL.